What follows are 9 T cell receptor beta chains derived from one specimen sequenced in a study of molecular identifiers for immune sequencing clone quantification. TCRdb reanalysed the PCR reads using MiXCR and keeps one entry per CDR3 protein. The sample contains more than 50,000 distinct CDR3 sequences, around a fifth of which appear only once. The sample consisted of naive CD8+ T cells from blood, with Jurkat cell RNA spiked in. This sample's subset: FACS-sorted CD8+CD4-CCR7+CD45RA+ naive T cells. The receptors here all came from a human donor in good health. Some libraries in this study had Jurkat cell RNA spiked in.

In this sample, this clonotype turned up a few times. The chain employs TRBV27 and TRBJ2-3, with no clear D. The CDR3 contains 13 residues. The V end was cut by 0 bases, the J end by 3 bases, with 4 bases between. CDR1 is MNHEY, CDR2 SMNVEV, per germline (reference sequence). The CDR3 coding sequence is TGTGCCAGCAGTTTATCGTGGACAGATACGCAGTATTTT. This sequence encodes CASSLSWTDTQYF.

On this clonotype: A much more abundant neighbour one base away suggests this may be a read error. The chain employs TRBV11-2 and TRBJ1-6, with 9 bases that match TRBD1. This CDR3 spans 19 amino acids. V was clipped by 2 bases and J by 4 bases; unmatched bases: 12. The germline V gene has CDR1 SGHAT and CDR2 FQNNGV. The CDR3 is CASSLIGTGPALYNSPLHF. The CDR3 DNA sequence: TGTGCCAGCAGCTTAATTGGGACAGGGCCTGCTTTATATAATTCACCCCTCCACTTT.

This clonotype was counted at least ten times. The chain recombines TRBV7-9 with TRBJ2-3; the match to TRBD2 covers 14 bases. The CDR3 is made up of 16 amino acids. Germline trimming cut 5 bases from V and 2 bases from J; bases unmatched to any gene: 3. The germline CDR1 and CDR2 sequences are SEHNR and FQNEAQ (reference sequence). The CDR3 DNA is TGTGCCAGCAGCCGACTAGCGGGAGGGAACACAGATACGCAGTATTTT. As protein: CASSRLAGGNTDTQYF. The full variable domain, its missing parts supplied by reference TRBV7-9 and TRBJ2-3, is DTGVSQNPRHKITKRGQNVTFRCDPISEHNRLYWYRQTLGQGPEFLTYFQNEAQLEKSRLLSDRFSAERPKGSFSTLEIQRTEQGDSAMYLCASSRLAGGNTDTQYFGPGTRLTVL.

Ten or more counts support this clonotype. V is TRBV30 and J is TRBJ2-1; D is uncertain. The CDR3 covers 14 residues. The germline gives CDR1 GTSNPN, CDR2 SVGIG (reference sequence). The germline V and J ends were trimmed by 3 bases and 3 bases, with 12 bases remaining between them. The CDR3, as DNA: TGTGCCTGGAGCCGGCCCCTCGACTACAATGAGCAGTTCTTC. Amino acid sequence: CAWSRPLDYNEQFF.

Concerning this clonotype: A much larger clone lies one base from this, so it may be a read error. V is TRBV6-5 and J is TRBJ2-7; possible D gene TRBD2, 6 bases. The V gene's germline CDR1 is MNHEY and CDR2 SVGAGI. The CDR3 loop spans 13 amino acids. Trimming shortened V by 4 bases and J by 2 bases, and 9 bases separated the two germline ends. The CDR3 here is CASSFTSTYEQYF. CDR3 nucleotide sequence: TGTGCCAGCAGTTTTACTAGCACCTACGAGCAGTACTTC.

The CDR3 reads CASSTGRVAAYNEQFF. The CDR3 DNA reads TGTGCCAGCAGCACAGGGAGGGTGGCGGCCTACAATGAGCAGTTCTTC. The V gene is TRBV5-4, the J gene TRBJ2-1; the D gene is possibly TRBD2 (7 bases). The germline CDR1 and CDR2 sequences are SGHNT and YYREEE (reference sequence). Trimming pared 4 bases from V and 2 bases from J, leaving 16 bases between. CDR3 length: 16 residues. Based on the CDR3 plus reference TRBV5-4 and TRBJ2-1, the full variable domain is ETGVTQSPTHLIKTRGQQVTLRCSSQSGHNTVSWYQQALGQGPQFIFQYYREEENGRGNFPPRFSGLQFPNYSSELNVNALELDDSALYLCASSTGRVAAYNEQFFGPGTRLTVL.

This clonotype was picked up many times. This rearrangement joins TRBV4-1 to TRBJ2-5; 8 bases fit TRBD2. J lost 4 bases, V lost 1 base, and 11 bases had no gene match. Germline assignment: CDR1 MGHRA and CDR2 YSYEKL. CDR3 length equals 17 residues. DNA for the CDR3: TGCGCCAGCAGCCAAGCCCCGACAGCGGGAGAGGGAGAGACCCAGTACTTC. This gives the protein CASSQAPTAGEGETQYF.

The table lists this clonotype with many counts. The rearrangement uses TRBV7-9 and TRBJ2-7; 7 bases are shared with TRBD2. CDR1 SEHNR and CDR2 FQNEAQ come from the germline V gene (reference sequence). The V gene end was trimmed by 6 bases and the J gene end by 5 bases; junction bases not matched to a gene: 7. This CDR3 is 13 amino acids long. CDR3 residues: CASRYQGGNEQYF. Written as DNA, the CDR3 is TGTGCCAGCAGGTACCAGGGAGGGAACGAGCAGTACTTC.

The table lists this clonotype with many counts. CDR3 nucleotides: TGTGCCAGCAGTTACTCTCCACTAGGAGCGGTGGGAGATACGCAGTATTTT. The encoded protein is CASSYSPLGAVGDTQYF. This chain uses TRBV6-6 with TRBJ2-3; D may be TRBD2 (5 bases). The length of the CDR3 is 17 residues. The germline V gene encodes CDR1 MNHNY and CDR2 SVGAGI (reference sequence). The V end lost 0 bases, the J end lost 5 bases, and 18 bases lay between the germline ends.